The 7 T cell receptor beta chains in this list originate from one sample, sequenced in a study of blood T cell repertoires in COVID-19. TCRdb keeps only in-frame clones here, not all; method: immunoSEQ multiplex PCR. The sample contains 200,000 to 250,000 clones, about 80% of which appear only once. Sequenced material: peripheral blood. The receptors were sampled from a woman of 80 years or more with acute or convalescent COVID-19.

This clone was observed once. The V call is TRBV11-1, the J call TRBJ1-6; 9 nucleotides match TRBD1. From germline, CDR1 is SGHAT and CDR2 FQDESV (reference sequence). V shed 5 bases and J 5 bases; nucleotides not matched to a gene: 4. The CDR3 is 15 amino acids. The CDR3, as DNA: TGTGCCAGCAGCCGAAACAGGGGGCATAATTCACCCCTCCACTTT. Translation gives CASSRNRGHNSPLHF.

This chain's CDR3 is CASSPQPAGAAGELFF. CDR3 nucleotide sequence: TGTGCCAGCAGCCCCCAGCCAGCGGGGGCGGCCGGGGAGCTGTTTTTT. The V call is TRBV7-2, the J call TRBJ2-2; 8 bases are a match to TRBD2. Per the germline V gene, CDR1 is SGHTA and CDR2 is FQGNSA. The J segment lost 6 bases and the V segment lost 5 bases, leaving 11 bases of the junction unmatched. This CDR3 contains 16 residues. The full variable domain, completed using reference TRBV7-2 and TRBJ2-2, is GAGVSQSPSNKVTEKGKDVELRCDPISGHTALYWYRQSLGQGLEFLIYFQGNSAPDKSGLPSDRFSAERTGGSVSTLTIQRTQQEDSAVYLCASSPQPAGAAGELFFGEGSRLTVL.

This CDR3 reads CASSLVGQNSHETQYF. The CDR3 DNA sequence: TGTGCCAGCAGCTTAGTCGGACAGAATAGCCACGAGACCCAGTACTTC. This sequence joins TRBV7-9 and TRBJ2-5; D is perhaps TRBD1 (6 bases). From germline, CDR1 is SEHNR and CDR2 FQNEAQ (reference sequence). The CDR3 is made up of 16 amino acids. Trimming removed 1 base at V and 5 bases at J, with 17 bases between.

The chain recombines TRBV5-1 with TRBJ2-2, with 9 bases identical to TRBD2. The CDR3 runs to 15 residues. The J segment lost 2 bases and the V segment lost 4 bases, leaving 3 bases of the junction unmatched. Germline loops: CDR1 SGHRS, CDR2 YFSETQ. The CDR3 reads CASSPLAGNTGELFF. DNA of the CDR3: TGCGCCAGCAGCCCCCTAGCGGGAAACACCGGGGAGCTGTTTTTT.

The rearrangement joins TRBV12-1 to TRBJ2-2; the table's D call of TRBD1 was not tested on the DNA. TRBV12-1 is a recognized pseudogene. CDR3 length: 15 residues. In nucleotides, the CDR3 is TGTGCCAGCAGCTTTGGGGGACAGGGGATTGAGGAGCTGTTTTTT. Translating gives CASSFGGQGIEELFF.

This clone was detected a few times. The V and J genes are TRBV4-2 and TRBJ2-7; 11 bases are shared with TRBD1. Germline-derived CDR1 and CDR2 are LGHNA and YNFKEQ. V shed 4 bases and J 1 base; nucleotides not matched to a gene: 3. The CDR3 length is 15 residues. The CDR3 loop is CASSRGTGGSYEQYF. CDR3 nucleotides: TGTGCCAGCAGCCGCGGGACAGGGGGGTCCTACGAGCAGTACTTC.

The rearrangement links TRBV12-3 or TRBV12-4 to TRBJ1-1; D unclear. V lost 6 bases to trimming and J lost 0 bases, with 8 bases between them. The CDR3 covers 13 residues. The DNA of the CDR3 is TGTGCCAGCAGGACCGGGATGAACACTGAAGCTTTCTTT. This codes for CASRTGMNTEAFF.